This TCR beta chain is drawn from a study of neurological immune-mediated disorders. Findings and limits, study-wide: While HTLV-1-associated myelopathy showed the greatest TCR clonal expansion, multiple sclerosis showed the least, falling below healthy controls.

The cDNA was generated through 5'RACE incorporating 10-nucleotide random UMIs. TCRdb recomputed calls from the 5' RACE reads with MiXCR, one row per CDR3 protein. The table has about 66,000 distinct CDR3 sequences, approximately 5% seen once. This CDR3 spans 13 amino acids. Germline V gene lookup returns CDR1 SQVTM and CDR2 ANQGSEA. V was clipped by 2 bases and J by 4 bases, with 11 bases between them. This clonotype appeared many times. The antigen is not known. The sequence came from a woman aged 70 to 79 with multiple sclerosis. Sequencing was carried out using PBMCs. The rearrangement links TRBV29-1 to TRBJ1-1; D gene uncertain. The CDR3 coding sequence is TGCAGCGTTGAACCCCGTTCGGGCACTGAAGCTTTCTTT. Translating gives CSVEPRSGTEAFF.